The present entry profiles one T cell receptor beta chain with its context. Its antigen is not known. This CDR3 has 16 amino acids. Losses at the gene ends were 0 bases for V and 5 bases for J; bases not matched to a gene: 6. Germline V gives CDR1 MNHEY, CDR2 SVGAGI. The sample is drawn from a study of cytomegalovirus exposure and HLA in healthy donors. Study-wide context: Unique TCRs numbering roughly 85 million, obtained from HLA-typed donors, made up an early data release.

The study's findings and limits: Later on, a genetic analysis was performed. It linked a missense variant in DCLRE1C with V- and J-gene trimming of TCR beta.

With 60 Vbeta and 13 Jbeta primers, the PCR was carried out. Assay used: immunoSEQ multiplex PCR; TCRdb lists only in-frame clones, some missing. The sample's table shows about 51,000 clones. The sequence was obtained from a man aged 40-55 years in good health and CMV-seropositive. V is TRBV6-5 and J is TRBJ1-3; 8 bases match TRBD1. The sequenced sample consisted of PBMCs. The CDR3 loop reads CASSYSLRQGRNTIYF. For the CDR3, the DNA is TGTGCCAGCAGTTACTCGTTAAGACAGGGGAGAAACACCATATATTTT.